This is a list of T cell receptor beta chains from one sample in a study of T cells in Graves' hyperthyroidism and ophthalmopathy. TCRdb independently ran MiXCR on the multiplex PCR reads; one entry per CDR3 protein. The table records some 760,000 distinct CDR3 sequences, approximately 14% of them present only once. Sequencing used blood. The receptors come from a woman aged 18 to 35 with Graves' hyperthyroidism. Both conserved end residues are part of each CDR3. The D gene is left open where the match is weak.

j_gene,v_gene,d_gene,CDR3aa
TRBJ2-5,TRBV7-9,.,CASSPSADLEAQETQYF
TRBJ1-2,TRBV30,TRBD1,CAWTWGTGGNGYTF
TRBJ2-7,TRBV11-2,TRBD1,CASSSPRQGRYEQYF
TRBJ2-1,TRBV7-2,TRBD2,CASSPQVSGKGGEQFF
TRBJ2-5,TRBV11-2,.,CASSLEGIKPVGTREETQYF
TRBJ2-3,TRBV30,TRBD2,CAWSDLAGSTDTQYF
TRBJ2-7,TRBV19,.,CASSLWGVTDEQYF
TRBJ2-7,TRBV20-1,TRBD2,CSATPLGGVTYEQYF
TRBJ2-5,TRBV6-1,.,CASSETRRETQYF
TRBJ2-1,TRBV6-6,.,CASSYDGVNEQFF
TRBJ2-7,TRBV20-1,TRBD2,CSARLAGVYEQYF
TRBJ2-3,TRBV12-3/TRBV12-4,TRBD1,CASSFRQGSTDTQYF
TRBJ2-5,TRBV5-6,TRBD1,CASSYPGTEEETQYF
TRBJ1-1,TRBV4-1,.,CASSPGGAGTEAFF
TRBJ2-3,TRBV7-8,TRBD2,CASSLRLAGGADTQYF
TRBJ1-1,TRBV27,.,CASSTLGIGVANTEAFF
TRBJ2-7,TRBV7-8,.,CASSLASGRVSYEQYF
TRBJ2-1,TRBV7-9,TRBD2,CASSLRTSGGSYEQFF
TRBJ1-5,TRBV28,.,CASTSPYQPQHF
TRBJ2-7,TRBV28,.,CASSPRGHLTGGHEQYF
TRBJ2-5,TRBV20-1,.,CSARGAAETQYF
TRBJ2-2,TRBV19,TRBD1,CASQTPRDRGNTGELFF
.,TRBV11-2,TRBD2,CASSRGLAGLHNEQYF
TRBJ1-1,TRBV14,.,CASSQEALRGKGNTGAFF
TRBJ1-4,TRBV28,TRBD1,CASSSYPDREKLFF
TRBJ1-2,TRBV12-3/TRBV12-4,.,CASSPRTEGYTF
TRBJ1-3,TRBV7-2,.,CASSPRDKRNSGNTIYF
TRBJ1-1,TRBV2,.,CASSHPRGANTEAFF
TRBJ1-1,TRBV30,.,CACSRGVGGTEAFF
TRBJ1-2,TRBV7-9,.,CASSPLGPSNYGYTF
TRBJ2-3,TRBV7-2,.,CASSLELADVIGDTQYF
TRBJ1-4,TRBV28,TRBD1,CASSFPYKPGQGLRTNEKLFF
TRBJ1-6,TRBV7-2,.,CASSSYQEVSALHF
TRBJ1-1,TRBV6-1,TRBD1,CASTNDRGPRLNTEAFF
TRBJ2-5,TRBV7-9,.,CASSLHRDKTQYF
TRBJ2-2,TRBV5-1,.,CASSSGDRPDTGELFF
TRBJ1-2,TRBV11-2,TRBD1,CASSLPPPGQGGYGYTF
TRBJ1-2,TRBV7-2,.,CASSLGNTERDGYTF
TRBJ1-1,TRBV24-1,.,CATSDPGLTEAFF
TRBJ2-2,TRBV7-2,TRBD2,CASNLGLVPGELFF
TRBJ2-3,TRBV2,.,CASIRTAFLRGDTQYF
TRBJ2-7,TRBV20-1,.,CSARDGQTYSYEQYF